This TCR beta chain was sequenced for a study of vaccination and CD4 T cells after COVID-19. Looking at the study overall: The convalescents comprised six males and four females, two of them Hispanic. Overlapping spike peptides of SARS-CoV-2, HCoV-NL63, HCoV-OC43 and HCoV-229E stimulated the cells.

Germline V lookup: CDR1 DFQATT, CDR2 SNEGSKA (reference sequence). This CDR3 comprises 14 residues. J gave up 6 bases and V 5 bases, and 12 bases lay outside the gene matches. The sample's treatment: roughly ten-day PBMC culture with coronavirus spike peptide pools or control peptides (ViraFEST assay). TCR sequencing followed the expansion of antigen-specific T cells with peptide pools in ViraFEST. A few counts support this clonotype. Its antigen is undetermined. Once obtained from cultured CD4+ T cells, the DNA was sequenced using the Oncomine TCR Beta short-read assay. TCRdb reprocessed the PCR reads with MiXCR, giving one entry per CDR3 protein. The table includes approximately 3,500 distinct CDR3 sequences, approximately 15% detected once.

This rearrangement joins TRBV20-1 to TRBJ2-7; 8 bases match TRBD1. The sequence derives from a human donor who had recovered from COVID-19. The specimen sequenced was CD4+ T cells from blood, cultured in vitro. The CDR3 nucleotides are TGCAGTGCTTTCAGGGGGCGGAGGCCATCCGAGCAGTACTTC. This sequence encodes CSAFRGRRPSEQYF.